Detailed here is one TCR beta chain. This record belongs to a study of Ad26.COV2.S vaccination and SARS-CoV-2 variants. Study-level information: Intramuscular Ad26.COV2.S doses were given once or twice, 56 days apart.

Some clones are missing from TCRdb's copy, which holds only in-frame ones; the method was immunoSEQ multiplex PCR. The sample consists of about 400,000 clones, roughly four fifths of them appearing once. V was clipped by 4 bases and J by 4 bases; unmatched bases: 6. The CDR3 runs to 17 residues. The germline gives CDR1 LGHDT, CDR2 YNNKEL (reference sequence). The treatment denotes: about 20 received Ad26.COV2.S at low or high dose, single or two shots; 5 received placebo; per-sample allocation not given. Day 63 following the first vaccine or placebo injection was when the samples were taken. The administered vaccine (an Ad26 vector) expressed Wuhan-strain SARS-CoV-2 spike.

This receptor was obtained from a person between 18 and 65 years old who received the Ad26.COV2.S COVID-19 vaccine or a placebo. The starting material was peripheral blood, obtained in a trial of Ad26.COV2.S vaccine versus placebo. The J gene is TRBJ2-1, the V gene TRBV3-1 (or the pseudogene TRBV3-2); 14 nucleotides agree with TRBD2. The chain's CDR3 is CASSLRTSGRKYNEQFF. The DNA of the CDR3 is TGTGCCAGCAGCCTCCGGACTAGCGGGAGGAAATACAATGAGCAGTTCTTC.